Listed below are T cell receptor beta chains from one sample, sequenced in a study of CD8 T cells in ankylosing spondylitis. TCRdb re-called the 5' RACE reads with MiXCR, one entry per CDR3 protein. The table has hundreds of thousands of distinct CDR3 sequences, roughly 13% seen once. Sequencing used blood, either unsorted or a sorted T cell fraction (not recorded which). The receptors originated from a male donor with ankylosing spondylitis. The CDR3 runs from the conserved cysteine through the conserved F or W. The order of the fields is J gene, V gene, CDR3 protein.

>TRBJ2-1|TRBV3-1
CASSQDQGQPLYF
>TRBJ2-2|TRBV5-1
CASSGLPNTGELFF
>TRBJ2-1|TRBV5-1
CASHGTSGRSNEQFF
>TRBJ2-1|TRBV24-1
CATSDSRVGRQHIHEQFF
>TRBJ2-4|TRBV20-1
CSASPTRRGGDIQYF
>TRBJ2-7|TRBV11-2
CASSLLQGAYEQYF
>TRBJ2-2|TRBV7-2
CASSFQETGTGELFF
>TRBJ2-7|TRBV3-1
CASSTGREPSYEQYF
>TRBJ2-1|TRBV7-9
CASSLPGDTRPYNEQFF
>TRBJ1-1|TRBV7-2
CASSYPGQLNTEAFF
>TRBJ2-2|TRBV29-1
CSVASGINTGELFF
>TRBJ1-2|TRBV29-1
CSVVSQGASYGYTF
>TRBJ2-2|TRBV15
CATSRDLAGDGELFF
>TRBJ2-1|TRBV12-5
CASGLVLGGSNGNEQFF
>TRBJ2-7|TRBV21-1
CARTGTISYEQYF
>TRBJ2-7|TRBV5-1
CASSLSGQVTYEQYF
>TRBJ2-1|TRBV7-2
CASRLGTSASGEQFF
>TRBJ1-5|TRBV20-1
CSACRAISNQPQHF
>TRBJ2-1|TRBV10-3
CAISDAGDNEQFF
>TRBJ2-5|TRBV21-1
CASSNEGARAVQETQYF
>TRBJ2-3|TRBV5-6
CASTLDRATDTQYF
>TRBJ1-6|TRBV6-1
CASSRQGRNSPLHF
>TRBJ2-5|TRBV12-3/TRBV12-4
CASSLVTAGKETQYF
>TRBJ2-7|TRBV18
CASSPGRGDYEQYF
>TRBJ1-6|TRBV20-1
CSARGEGSPLHF
>TRBJ2-1|TRBV24-1
CATSDPAGPGNEQFF
>TRBJ1-5|TRBV6-1
CASSPLGRGQGPQHF
>TRBJ2-3|TRBV19
CASSRSGNTDTQYF
>TRBJ1-1|TRBV5-1
CASTSIPGNTEAFF
>TRBJ2-3|TRBV2
CASMRGTDTQYF
>TRBJ2-2|TRBV7-8
CASSRDSTGELFF
>TRBJ2-7|TRBV5-6
CASSFLGGYEQYF
>TRBJ2-1|TRBV10-3
CAISDTAVGREQFF
>TRBJ2-7|TRBV4-1
CATQIAGVGPYEQYF
>TRBJ1-2|TRBV3-1
CASSVPGQGYGYTF
>TRBJ1-1|TRBV7-6
CASSLQGQGANTEAFF
>TRBJ2-3|TRBV20-1
CSASLPGQGEDTQYF
>TRBJ2-1|TRBV3-1
CASSQDLRARENEQFF
>TRBJ1-4|TRBV12-3/TRBV12-4
CASSPLEGEANEKLFF
>TRBJ2-4|TRBV24-1
CATSEQHETGKYSAKNIQYF
>TRBJ2-6|TRBV20-1
CSAIPGLAGGISGANVLTF
>TRBJ1-4|TRBV20-1
CTTAGQGSPNEKLFF
>TRBJ2-4|TRBV3-1
CASSQTGRESTKNIQYF
>TRBJ2-3|TRBV11-1
CASSLGASGTGGSNTQYF
>TRBJ2-2|TRBV12-3/TRBV12-4
CASSFVQIYTGELFF
>TRBJ2-7|TRBV5-1
CASSPHNRAGSYEQYF
>TRBJ2-5|TRBV3-1
CASSRFEGLGGETQYF
>TRBJ2-6|TRBV27
CASRNGGTGANVLTF
>TRBJ2-3|TRBV7-2
CASSLEGAGDTQYF
>TRBJ2-3|TRBV6-2/TRBV6-3
CASIPGTSDRTDTQYF